Presented here are 26 T cell receptor beta chains from one specimen sequenced in a study of blood T cell repertoires in COVID-19. TCRdb's table, derived via immunoSEQ multiplex PCR, lists solely in-frame clones and lacks some. Here the sample spans a few hundred thousand clones, roughly 86% being singletons. Sample: peripheral blood. Source of these receptors: a man aged 40-55 years who had recovered from COVID-19.

The chain joins TRBV2 to TRBJ2-4, with D maybe TRBD2 (5 bases). Per germline, CDR1 SNHLY and CDR2 FYNNEI. V was trimmed by 4 bases and J by 5 bases, leaving 12 bases between them. The CDR3 extends over 14 amino acids. The CDR3 DNA is TGTGCCAGCAGTGTTTCGGGATTCCAAAACATTCAGTACTTC. Protein: CASSVSGFQNIQYF.

This sequence joins TRBV6-2 or TRBV6-3 and TRBJ1-5; a possible D gene is TRBD1 (5 bases). With 5 bases removed from V and 5 bases from J, the gap between germline ends came to 16 bases. Germline values: CDR1 MNHEY, CDR2 SVGEGT. The length of the CDR3 is 15 residues. CDR3 bases: TGTGCCAGCAGTACCCTCCGGGCAGGGCATCAGCCCCAGCATTTT. Amino acid sequence: CASSTLRAGHQPQHF.

V gene TRBV4-3 combines with J gene TRBJ1-6; TRBD1 matches at 8 bases. Germline values: CDR1 LGHNA, CDR2 YSLEER. V shed 5 bases and J 0 bases; nucleotides not matched to a gene: 3. This CDR3 is built from 16 residues. CDR3 residues: CASSADRGSYNSPLHF. DNA of the CDR3: TGCGCCAGCAGCGCAGACAGGGGCTCCTATAATTCACCCCTCCACTTT.

The chain's CDR3 is CASRPGVGGELFF. CDR3 bases: TGTGCCAGCAGACCAGGGGTCGGTGGGGAGCTGTTTTTT. The chain carries TRBV6-5 and TRBJ2-2; tentatively, D is TRBD1 (6 bases). The V end was cut by 6 bases, the J end by 8 bases, with 13 bases between. CDR3 length equals 13 residues. CDR1 is MNHEY and CDR2 is SVGAGI in the germline V gene.

The chain employs TRBV5-6 and TRBJ2-6; unclear D gene. The CDR3 consists of 15 residues. V shed 3 bases and J shed 2 bases, with 9 bases lying between them. In germline, CDR1 is SGHDT, CDR2 YYEEEE. CDR3 in amino acids: CASSWSSAGANVLTF. The CDR3 DNA reads TGTGCCAGCAGCTGGTCGTCGGCTGGGGCCAACGTCCTGACTTTC.

The genes are TRBV5-6 and TRBJ2-7, with D unresolved. The V end was cut by 6 bases, the J end by 2 bases, with 6 bases between. The CDR3 has 11 amino acids. Germline V CDR1 and CDR2: SGHDT, YYEEEE. In DNA, the CDR3 is TGTGCCAGCACAGACACCTACGAGCAGTACTTC. Translating gives CASTDTYEQYF.

J is TRBJ1-6 and V is TRBV7-6; D remains unclear. The ends were cut back, 10 bases at V and 2 bases at J, with 9 bases in the middle. There are 13 residues in the CDR3. The germline V gene has CDR1 SGHVS and CDR2 FNYEAQ. CDR3 residues: CATRQAYNSPLHF. CDR3 sequence (DNA): TGTGCCACCCGGCAGGCCTATAATTCACCCCTCCACTTT. Looking up the rest from reference TRBV7-6 and TRBJ1-6 gives the full variable domain: GAGVSQSPRYKVTKRGQDVALRCDPISGHVSLYWYRQALGQGPEFLTYFNYEAQQDKSGLPNDRFSAERPEGSISTLTIQRTEQRDSAMYRCATRQAYNSPLHFGNGTRLTVT.

This chain connects TRBV18 to TRBJ2-7; D is perhaps TRBD2 (7 bases). CDR3 length: 15 residues. Germline-derived CDR1 and CDR2 are KGHSH and LQKENI. Trimming removed 2 bases from V and 3 bases from J, with 14 bases in between. CDR3 DNA sequence: TGTGCCAGCTCACCAGGGGGGCCTAGCGGCTACGAGCAGTACTTC. It codes for CASSPGGPSGYEQYF. Filled out from reference TRBV18 and TRBJ2-7, the complete variable domain reads NAGVMQNPRHLVRRRGQEARLRCSPMKGHSHVYWYRQLPEEGLKFMVYLQKENIIDESGMPKERFSAEFPKEGPSILRIQQVVRGDSAAYFCASSPGGPSGYEQYFGPGTRLTVT.

The rearrangement uses TRBV5-1 and TRBJ1-1, with D possibly TRBD1 on 6 matching bases. This CDR3 comprises 14 residues. Per the germline V gene, CDR1 is SGHRS and CDR2 is YFSETQ. Trimming left V 0 bases short and J 5 bases short, with 11 bases between. CDR3 coding DNA: TGCGCCAGCAGCTTGGACGGGGGGCGTACTGAAGCTTTCTTT. Encoded protein: CASSLDGGRTEAFF.

The V call is TRBV5-8, the J call TRBJ1-5, with 7 bases that match TRBD1. Trimming took 4 bases from V and 2 from J; bases not matched to a gene: 12. CDR1 and CDR2 from the germline V gene are SGHTS and YDEGEE. The CDR3 runs to 17 residues. The DNA for the CDR3 is TGTGCCAGCAGCCGACGGGAGGGGGCGCAGGGCAATCAGCCCCAGCATTTT. Translated, it gives CASSRREGAQGNQPQHF.

This chain uses TRBV25-1 with TRBJ1-2, with TRBD1 identical over 10 bases. Germline V gene data show CDR1 as MGHDK and CDR2 as SYGVNS. The junction had 5 bases not matched to a gene; V was cut back by 7 bases and J by 3 bases. CDR3 length: 14 amino acids. CDR3 sequence (DNA): TGTGCCAGCACCCGGACAGGGGGTCACTATGGCTACACCTTC. This encodes CASTRTGGHYGYTF.

V gene TRBV4-3 combines with J gene TRBJ2-2, with TRBD2 matching 12 bases. From germline, CDR1 is LGHNA and CDR2 YSLEER. With 0 bases clipped from V and 7 bases from J, the junction kept 18 bases outside the gene matches. This CDR3 has 21 amino acids. The CDR3 loop is CASSQDTLPSGGVGWGGELFF. The CDR3 region has the DNA TGCGCCAGCAGCCAAGACACCCTCCCTAGCGGGGGGGTTGGTTGGGGCGGGGAGCTGTTTTTT.

This chain connects TRBV30 to TRBJ2-7; TRBD2 aligns across 7 bases. The CDR3 is 14 amino acids. After removal of 6 bases from V and 7 bases from J, the junction contained 15 bases not matched to a gene. Germline assignment: CDR1 GTSNPN and CDR2 SVGIG (reference sequence). CDR3 DNA: TGTGCCTGCCCGCGGAGGGGAGGGCCAGAAGAGCAGTACTTC. This encodes CACPRRGGPEEQYF.

V and J are TRBV4-1 and TRBJ2-4, with D maybe TRBD2 (5 bases). The CDR3 is 18 amino acids. Germline V gene lookup returns CDR1 MGHRA and CDR2 YSYEKL. Trimming cost V 4 bases and J 0 bases, with 19 bases left between them. The CDR3 loop reads CASSPRGHDPLAKNIQYF. CDR3 DNA sequence: TGCGCCAGCAGCCCTCGGGGTCACGATCCCCTAGCCAAAAACATTCAGTACTTC.

The chain is built from TRBV5-1 and TRBJ2-1, with 9 bases identical to TRBD1. CDR1 and CDR2 from the germline V gene are SGHRS and YFSETQ. The ends lost 0 bases at V and 8 bases at J; junction bases unmatched: 3. This CDR3 contains 14 residues. The CDR3 bases are TGCGCCAGCAGCTTGGATGGACAGGGGTATGAGCAGTTCTTC. It encodes CASSLDGQGYEQFF.

The chain carries TRBV7-2 and TRBJ1-1; D gene unclear. This CDR3 region has 14 residues. Per germline, CDR1 SGHTA and CDR2 FQGNSA. The V end was cut by 5 bases, the J end by 1 base, with 11 bases between. The CDR3 DNA reads TGTGCCAGCAGCCTCCGGGTCTCGAACACTGAAGCTTTCTTT. Translation: CASSLRVSNTEAFF.

This rearrangement joins TRBV7-9 to TRBJ1-2, with a weak D call TRBD1 (5 bases). Trimming shortened V by 7 bases and J by 4 bases, and 10 bases separated the two germline ends. There are 12 residues in the CDR3. The germline V gene has CDR1 SEHNR and CDR2 FQNEAQ (reference sequence). The CDR3 reads CASTQDSYGYTF. CDR3 nucleotide sequence: TGTGCCAGCACCCAAGACAGCTATGGCTACACCTTC.

The chain has TRBV7-2 and TRBJ2-7, with 9 bases aligning to TRBD1. J was trimmed by 0 bases and V by 3 bases; bases with no gene match: 6. The CDR3 sequence is 16 residues long. In germline, CDR1 is SGHTA, CDR2 FQGNSA. The CDR3 nucleotides read TGTGCCAGCAGCTTGTCTGGGACAGGGTTCTCCTACGAGCAGTACTTC. Residues: CASSLSGTGFSYEQYF. Drawing the rest from reference TRBV7-2 and TRBJ2-7, the complete variable domain is GAGVSQSPSNKVTEKGKDVELRCDPISGHTALYWYRQSLGQGLEFLIYFQGNSAPDKSGLPSDRFSAERTGGSVSTLTIQRTQQEDSAVYLCASSLSGTGFSYEQYFGPGTRLTVT.

For the CDR3, the DNA is TGTGCCAGCAGCCAACTAGCGGGGGTGGGCGAGACCCAGTACTTC. Amino acid sequence: CASSQLAGVGETQYF. The chain employs TRBV7-2 and TRBJ2-5, with 11 bases identical to TRBD2. CDR1 SGHTA and CDR2 FQGNSA come from the germline V gene. Trimming took 5 bases from V and 5 from J; bases not matched to a gene: 7. The CDR3 covers 15 residues. The full variable domain, completed using reference TRBV7-2 and TRBJ2-5, is GAGVSQSPSNKVTEKGKDVELRCDPISGHTALYWYRQSLGQGLEFLIYFQGNSAPDKSGLPSDRFSAERTGGSVSTLTIQRTQQEDSAVYLCASSQLAGVGETQYFGPGTRLLVL.

This rearrangement joins TRBV12-3 or TRBV12-4 to TRBJ1-4; D unclear. The CDR3 loop spans 13 amino acids. Trimming removed 5 bases from V and 5 bases from J, with 9 bases in between. CDR3 in DNA: TGTGCCAGCAGTCGGAGTTACAATGAAAAACTGTTTTTT. Translating it yields CASSRSYNEKLFF.

The chain recombines TRBV29-1 with TRBJ2-7; the match to TRBD1 covers 9 bases. Germline V gene data show CDR1 as SQVTM and CDR2 as ANQGSEA. The CDR3 spans 12 residues. The CDR3 is CSAGTGLYEQYF. The CDR3 nucleotides read TGCAGTGCCGGGACAGGGCTCTACGAGCAGTACTTC.

The chain couples TRBV9 to TRBJ2-3; 8 bases fit TRBD2. V dropped 2 bases and J dropped 3; count of bases not matched to a gene: 8. Germline CDR1 is SGDLS and CDR2 is YYNGEE. This CDR3 comprises 16 residues. The CDR3: CASSVGTGGRTDTQYF. The CDR3 nucleotides read TGTGCCAGCAGCGTCGGCACGGGAGGGAGGACAGATACGCAGTATTTT.

The gene calls are TRBV9 and TRBJ2-2, with 7 bases that match TRBD1. J was trimmed by 0 bases and V by 2 bases; bases with no gene match: 7. Germline lookup yields CDR1 SGDLS and CDR2 YYNGEE. The CDR3 has 17 residues. The CDR3 nucleotides read TGTGCCAGCAGCGTTAACCGGGACAGTGCGAACACCGGGGAGCTGTTTTTT. This encodes CASSVNRDSANTGELFF.

The J gene is TRBJ1-5, the V gene TRBV30; 7 bases map to TRBD1. Germline V gives CDR1 GTSNPN, CDR2 SVGIG (reference sequence). With V trimmed by 0 bases and J by 4 bases, 9 bases remained unmatched. This CDR3 region has 16 residues. CDR3 DNA: TGTGCCTGGAGTGTCAGGAGGGGGCAGATTAATCAGCCCCAGCATTTT. Protein: CAWSVRRGQINQPQHF.

V is TRBV15 and J is TRBJ2-5, with a tentative D call TRBD2 (7 bases). This CDR3 has 15 amino acids. The germline gives CDR1 LNHNV, CDR2 YYDKDF (reference sequence). V was clipped by 3 bases and J by 5 bases, with 16 bases between them. The CDR3 is CATSSLGGGHETQYF. The CDR3 DNA reads TGTGCCACCAGCAGTCTAGGGGGGGGCCATGAGACCCAGTACTTC.

This rearrangement joins TRBV7-9 to TRBJ1-6, with 7 bases aligning to TRBD1. The J segment lost 0 bases and the V segment lost 3 bases, leaving 5 bases of the junction unmatched. From germline, CDR1 is SEHNR and CDR2 FQNEAQ (reference sequence). This CDR3 is built from 17 residues. CDR3 amino acids: CASSFDRESSYNSPLHF. DNA for the CDR3: TGTGCCAGCAGCTTCGACAGGGAAAGCTCCTATAATTCACCCCTCCACTTT.